This record covers a single T cell receptor (beta chain). Its binding antigen is unknown. The sample holds no much larger clone one base away, and base qualities are not on file. This entry is derived from a study of siplizumab effects on memory and regulatory T cells (dated by TCRdb to between 2019 and 2020). Some background on the complete study: The study examined how the anti-CD2 antibody siplizumab affects alloreactive T-cell subsets in allogeneic mixed lymphocyte reactions built from human PBMCs. General study outcomes and caveats: Among mappable alloreactive CD4+ clones, the Treg-derived fraction averaged around 63% with siplizumab versus approximately 27% in control reactions. Because sequences below about 10^-5 frequency were poorly captured, only a minor fraction of alloreactive clones could be mapped to unstimulated subsets. Unstimulated naive T cells appeared more diverse than memory T cells, and naive cells seemed to contribute substantially to the alloresponse. The cumulative frequency of alloreactive sequences that could be traced back to unstimulated CD4+ memory T cells was significantly reduced by siplizumab. About 75-96% of proliferating CD4+ or CD8+ clones could not be given a naive or memory phenotype. No functional confirmation was obtained for the suppressive function of proliferating Tregs from siplizumab cultures.

Sorted unstimulated T cells and proliferating T cells recovered from mixed lymphocyte reactions were subjected to TCRbeta CDR3 sequencing. Fresh whole blood from approximately 10 HLA-typed healthy donors was used to isolate PBMCs. To map where alloreactive clones came from, unstimulated CD4+ regulatory T cells were FACS-sorted. Libraries were built with the immunoSEQ multiplex PCR assay. The deep sequencing platform assayed roughly 10^5 TCR templates per sample. Genomic DNA extracted from sorted T cells was the material used for TCRbeta CDR3 sequencing. On the authors' methods: The R programming language was used for the clonal analysis of the TCRbeta CDR3 data. Alloreactive CD4+ and CD8+ clones were defined by comparing unstimulated samples with post-reaction CFSE-low samples. Alloreactive CD4+ clones were assigned to regulatory or non-regulatory origin by matching sequences to sorted unstimulated Treg and non-Treg repertoires. In its TCRdb copy, this immuneACCESS table keeps in-frame sequences only and misses some clones. Where compared with another copy, unresolved V genes explain less than half of these, and the others have no known cause. The DNA gave D and trimming, while V, J and clone size come from that table. This sample lists roughly 82,000 clones; approximately 90% were detected once. Of the sample, approximately 1.4% falls within the top ten clones.

The CDR3 covers 16 residues, taking in both the cysteine and the phenylalanine. Left in the record is the CDR3 DNA by itself, 48 bases read in frame from the first base. Between the V and J ends, shortened by 2 bases and 5 bases respectively, the junction contains 18 bases. Via the germline V gene, CDR1 is SGHDT and CDR2 YYEEEE. The sample was Tregs sorted from blood. The TCR originated in a human donor in good health. Rearrangement joined TRBV5-6 to TRBJ2-3; the D gene assignment is perhaps TRBD1 or TRBD2, with each matching 6 bases. In nucleotides, the sequence is TGTGCCAGCAGCTTTTCGACGGGGGCCCGCGGAGATACGCAGTATTTT. The translation is CASSFSTGARGDTQYF.